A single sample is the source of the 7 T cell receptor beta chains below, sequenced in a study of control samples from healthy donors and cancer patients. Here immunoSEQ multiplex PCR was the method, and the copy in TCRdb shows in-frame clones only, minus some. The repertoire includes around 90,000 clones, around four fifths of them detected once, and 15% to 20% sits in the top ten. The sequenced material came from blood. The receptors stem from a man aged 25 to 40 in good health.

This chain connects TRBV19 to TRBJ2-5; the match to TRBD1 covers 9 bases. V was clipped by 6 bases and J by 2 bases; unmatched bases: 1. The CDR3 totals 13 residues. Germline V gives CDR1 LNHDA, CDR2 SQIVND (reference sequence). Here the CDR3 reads CASRDRGQETQYF. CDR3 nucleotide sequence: TGTGCCAGTAGGGACAGGGGACAAGAGACCCAGTACTTC. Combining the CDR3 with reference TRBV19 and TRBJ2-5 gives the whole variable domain DGGITQSPKYLFRKEGQNVTLSCEQNLNHDAMYWYRQDPGQGLRLIYYSQIVNDFQKGDIAEGYSVSREKKESFPLTVTSAQKNPTAFYLCASRDRGQETQYFGPGTRLLVL.

CDR3 sequence (DNA): TGTGCCAGCAGCTTGAGAGGGGCAGGGACCTATAATTCACCCCTCCACTTT. Its protein is CASSLRGAGTYNSPLHF. The chain uses TRBV5-5 and TRBJ1-6; TRBD1 might be the D (5 bases). The CDR3 is 17 residues long. Germline V gives CDR1 SGHKS, CDR2 YYEKEE (reference sequence). V lost 1 base to trimming and J lost 2 bases, with 13 bases between them.

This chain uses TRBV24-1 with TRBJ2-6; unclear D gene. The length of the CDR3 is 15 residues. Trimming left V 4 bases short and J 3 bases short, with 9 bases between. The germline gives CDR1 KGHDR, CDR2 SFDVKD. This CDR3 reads CATSDRRGGANVLTF. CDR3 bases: TGTGCCACCAGTGACCGTCGTGGTGGGGCCAACGTCCTGACTTTC.

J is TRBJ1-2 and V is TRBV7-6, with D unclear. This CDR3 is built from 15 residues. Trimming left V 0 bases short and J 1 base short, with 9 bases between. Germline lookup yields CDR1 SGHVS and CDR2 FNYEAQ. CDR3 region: CASSLAPHDNYGYTF. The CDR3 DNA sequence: TGTGCCAGCAGCTTAGCGCCCCACGATAACTATGGCTACACCTTC.

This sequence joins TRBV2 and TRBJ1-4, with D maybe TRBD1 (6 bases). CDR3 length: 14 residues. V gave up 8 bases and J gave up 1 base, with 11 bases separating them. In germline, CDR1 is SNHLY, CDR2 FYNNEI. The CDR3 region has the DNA TGTGCCAGCCTGAACAGGGTAACTAATGAAAAACTGTTTTTT. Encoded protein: CASLNRVTNEKLFF.

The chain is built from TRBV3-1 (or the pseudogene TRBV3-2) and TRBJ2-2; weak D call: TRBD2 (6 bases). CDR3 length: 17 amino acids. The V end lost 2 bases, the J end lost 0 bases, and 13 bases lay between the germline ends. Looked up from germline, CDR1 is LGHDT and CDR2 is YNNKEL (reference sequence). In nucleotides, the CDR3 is TGTGCCAGCAGCCAACCGCGGAGGGCTCCGAACACCGGGGAGCTGTTTTTT. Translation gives CASSQPRRAPNTGELFF.

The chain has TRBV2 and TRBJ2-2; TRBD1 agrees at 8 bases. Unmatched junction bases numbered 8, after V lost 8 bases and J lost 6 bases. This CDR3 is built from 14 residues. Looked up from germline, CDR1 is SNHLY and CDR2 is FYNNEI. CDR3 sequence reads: CASRTQGEAGELFF. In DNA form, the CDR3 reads TGTGCCAGCCGAACACAGGGGGAAGCCGGGGAGCTGTTTTTT.